These 13 T cell receptor beta chains were all obtained from the same sample, sequenced in a study of identical twins (dated by TCRdb to the mid-2010s). Library method: 5' RACE. Instrument used: Illumina HiSeq 2000. The public reads were reanalyzed by TCRdb: fastp trimming at Q25, MiXCR alignment, in-frame beta chains only. CDR3 protein sequences are deduplicated, and each keeps its most common genes and DNA. This sample lists more than 1.5 million distinct CDR3 sequences; roughly 35% were detected once. About 0.25% of the sample rests with the top ten. Material: cord blood. The receptor source for this set is a newborn girl in good health.

The chain is built from TRBV30 and TRBJ1-2; 8 nucleotides match TRBD1. Germline V gene sequence: CDR1 GTSNPN, CDR2 SVGIG (reference sequence). With 1 base clipped from V and 8 bases from J, the junction kept 9 bases outside the gene matches. The CDR3 contains 14 residues. The chain's CDR3 is CAWSGKRTGQGYTF. The CDR3 region has the DNA TGTGCCTGGAGTGGAAAGCGGACAGGGCAAGGCTACACCTTC.

This clonotype showed up just a few times. This chain links TRBV6-6 with TRBJ1-1, with D possibly being TRBD1 (6 bases). V lost 2 bases and J 7 bases, leaving 11 bases between the germline ends. CDR3 size: 13 residues. CDR1 is MNHNY and CDR2 is SVGAGI in the germline V gene (reference sequence). In DNA, the CDR3 is TGTGCCAGCAGTTACCAACAGGGTAGTGAAGCTTTCTTT. As protein: CASSYQQGSEAFF.

J is TRBJ1-1 and V is TRBV6-5, with a weak D call TRBD1 (6 bases). The ends were cut back, 0 bases at V and 2 bases at J, with 13 bases in the middle. Germline V gives CDR1 MNHEY, CDR2 SVGAGI. CDR3 length: 16 residues. CDR3 protein: CASSYSPGVSNTEAFF. The CDR3 DNA follows: TGTGCCAGCAGTTACTCGCCAGGGGTGAGCAACACTGAAGCTTTCTTT.

The rearrangement joins TRBV5-1 to TRBJ2-5; 10 bases agree with TRBD2. The CDR3 extends over 16 amino acids. Unmatched junction bases numbered 7, after V lost 3 bases and J lost 2 bases. Germline CDR1 reads SGHRS; CDR2 reads YFSETQ. In DNA, the CDR3 is TGCGCCAGCAGCTCCATAGCGGGGGGCCAGCAAGAGACCCAGTACTTC. This encodes CASSSIAGGQQETQYF.

This clonotype was recorded a few times. The chain uses TRBV5-1 and TRBJ2-1; D may be TRBD1 (6 bases). Germline V lookup: CDR1 SGHRS, CDR2 YFSETQ. The CDR3 covers 15 residues. V was clipped by 0 bases and J by 4 bases, with 11 bases between them. CDR3 sequence reads: CASSLDGQRYNEQFF. DNA for the CDR3: TGCGCCAGCAGCTTGGATGGACAGAGGTACAATGAGCAGTTCTTC.

This chain connects TRBV15 to TRBJ2-7, with D possibly matching TRBD1 (5 bases). V was clipped by 5 bases and J by 2 bases, with 10 bases between them. Germline-derived CDR1 and CDR2 are LNHNV and YYDKDF (reference sequence). The CDR3 has 13 residues. The CDR3 DNA reads as TGTGCCACCAGCCCCGAGACAGCCTACGAGCAGTACTTC. This gives the protein CATSPETAYEQYF.

DNA for the CDR3: TGTGCTAGTGGTTTGGAGGCGAACACCGGGGAGCTGTTTTTT. Its translation: CASGLEANTGELFF. The chain is built from TRBV12-5 and TRBJ2-2; D call uncertain. The germline V gene encodes CDR1 LGHNT and CDR2 FRNRAP. The V gene lost 1 base and the J gene lost 0 bases, with 3 bases spanning the gap. There are 14 residues in the CDR3.

The V and J genes are TRBV20-1 and TRBJ2-3, with D possibly being TRBD1 (6 bases). CDR3 size: 12 residues. CDR1 DFQATT and CDR2 SNEGSKA come from the germline V gene (reference sequence). Trimming removed 5 bases from V and 2 bases from J, with 8 bases in between. CDR3 nucleotides: TGCAGTGCTCAGGGGAACACAGATACGCAGTATTTT. Amino acid sequence: CSAQGNTDTQYF.

This clonotype was counted between two and nine times. The chain couples TRBV2 to TRBJ1-5, with TRBD1 matching over 8 bases. CDR3 size: 15 residues. J was trimmed by 4 bases and V by 6 bases; bases with no gene match: 8. The germline gives CDR1 SNHLY, CDR2 FYNNEI. CDR3 nucleotide sequence: TGTGCCAGCAGGGTACGGACAGGGTGGAATCAGCCCCAGCATTTT. It specifies CASRVRTGWNQPQHF.

The chain is built from TRBV27 and TRBJ2-3; D remains unclear. The CDR3 has 15 residues. CDR1 and CDR2 from the germline V gene are MNHEY and SMNVEV (reference sequence). V gave up 7 bases and J gave up 6 bases, with 20 bases separating them. CDR3 sequence: CASTPSRATRDTQYF. CDR3 DNA: TGTGCCAGCACCCCCTCACGGGCCACCAGGGATACGCAGTATTTT.

The chain employs TRBV4-1 and TRBJ2-5; D remains ambiguous. Germline V gene sequence: CDR1 MGHRA, CDR2 YSYEKL. This CDR3 is built from 14 residues. The germline V and J ends were trimmed by 4 bases and 5 bases, with 14 bases remaining between them. The CDR3 DNA follows: TGCGCCAGCAGCCTCAATTGGGTAGGTGAGACCCAGTACTTC. It yields the protein CASSLNWVGETQYF.

A few counts support this clonotype. The CDR3 region is CASSQRQDEKLFF. Here the CDR3 DNA reads TGCGCCAGCAGCCAGAGACAGGATGAAAAACTGTTTTTT. The gene calls are TRBV5-1 and TRBJ1-4; a weak D match, TRBD1 (6 bases). V was pared by 4 bases and J by 6 bases, with 10 bases between. The germline V gene has CDR1 SGHRS and CDR2 YFSETQ. There are 13 residues in the CDR3.

The chain is built from TRBV11-3 and TRBJ2-2; the D gene is possibly TRBD2 (6 bases). Germline CDR1 reads SGHNT; CDR2 reads YENEEA. The ends were cut back, 10 bases at V and 1 base at J, with 10 bases in the middle. The CDR3 totals 13 residues. The chain's CDR3 is CANGGENTGELFF. CDR3 in DNA: TGTGCCAACGGAGGGGAGAACACCGGGGAGCTGTTTTTT. The full variable domain, with the rest looked up from reference TRBV11-3 and TRBJ2-2, is EAGVVQSPRYKIIEKKQPVAFWCNPISGHNTLYWYLQNLGQGPELLIRYENEEAVDDSQLPKDRFSAERLKGVDSTLKIQPAELGDSAVYLCANGGENTGELFFGEGSRLTVL.